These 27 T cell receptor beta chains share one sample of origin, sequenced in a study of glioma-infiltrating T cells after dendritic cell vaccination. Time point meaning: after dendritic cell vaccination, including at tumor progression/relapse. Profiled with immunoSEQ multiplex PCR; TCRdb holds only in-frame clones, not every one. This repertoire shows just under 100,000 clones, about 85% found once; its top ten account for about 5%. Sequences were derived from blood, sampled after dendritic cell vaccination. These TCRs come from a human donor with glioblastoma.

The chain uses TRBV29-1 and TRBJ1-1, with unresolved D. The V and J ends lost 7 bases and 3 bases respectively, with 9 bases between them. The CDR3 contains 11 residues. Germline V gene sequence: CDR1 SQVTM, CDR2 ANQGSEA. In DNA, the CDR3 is TGCAGCGCGGCTCGGGACACTGAAGCTTTCTTT. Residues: CSAARDTEAFF. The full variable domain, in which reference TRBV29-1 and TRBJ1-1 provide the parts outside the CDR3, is SAVISQKPSRDICQRGTSLTIQCQVDSQVTMMFWYRQQPGQSLTLIATANQGSEATYESGFVIDKFPISRPNLTFSTLTVSNMSPEDSSIYLCSAARDTEAFFGQGTRLTVV.

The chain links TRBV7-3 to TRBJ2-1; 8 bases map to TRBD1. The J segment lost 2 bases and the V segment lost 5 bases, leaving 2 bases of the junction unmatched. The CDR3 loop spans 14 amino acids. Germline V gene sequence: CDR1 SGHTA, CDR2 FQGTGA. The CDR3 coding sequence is TGTGCCAGCAGCCCGGGACAGGCCTACAATGAGCAGTTCTTC. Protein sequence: CASSPGQAYNEQFF.

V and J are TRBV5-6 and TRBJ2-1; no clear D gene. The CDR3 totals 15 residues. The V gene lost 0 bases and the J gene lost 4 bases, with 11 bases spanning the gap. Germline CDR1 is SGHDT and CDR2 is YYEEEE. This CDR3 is CASSLDGLIYNEQFF. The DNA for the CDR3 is TGTGCCAGCAGCTTGGATGGGCTAATATACAATGAGCAGTTCTTC. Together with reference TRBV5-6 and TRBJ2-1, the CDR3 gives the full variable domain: DAGVTQSPTHLIKTRGQQVTLRCSPKSGHDTVSWYQQALGQGPQFIFQYYEEEERQRGNFPDRFSGHQFPNYSSELNVNALLLGDSALYLCASSLDGLIYNEQFFGPGTRLTVL.

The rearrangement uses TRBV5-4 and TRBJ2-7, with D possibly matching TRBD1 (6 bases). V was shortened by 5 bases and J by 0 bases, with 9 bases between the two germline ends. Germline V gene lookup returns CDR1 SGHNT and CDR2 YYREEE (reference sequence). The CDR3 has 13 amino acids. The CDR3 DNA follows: TGTGCCAGCAGAGACAGGAGCTCCTACGAGCAGTACTTC. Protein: CASRDRSSYEQYF.

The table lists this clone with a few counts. CDR3: CASLLADSYNEQFF. The CDR3 coding sequence is TGTGCCAGCCTACTAGCGGACTCCTACAATGAGCAGTTCTTC. The rearrangement joins TRBV6-5 to TRBJ2-1; 8 nucleotides match TRBD2. Per the germline V gene, CDR1 is MNHEY and CDR2 is SVGAGI. The CDR3 is 14 residues long. Trimming took 8 bases from V and 0 from J; bases not matched to a gene: 3.

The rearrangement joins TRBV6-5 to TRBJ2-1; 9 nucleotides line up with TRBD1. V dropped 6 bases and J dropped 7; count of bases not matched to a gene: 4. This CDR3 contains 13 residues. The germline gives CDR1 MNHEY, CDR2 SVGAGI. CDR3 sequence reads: CASSSGTGNEQFF. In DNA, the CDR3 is TGTGCCAGCAGCTCTGGGACAGGGAATGAGCAGTTCTTC.

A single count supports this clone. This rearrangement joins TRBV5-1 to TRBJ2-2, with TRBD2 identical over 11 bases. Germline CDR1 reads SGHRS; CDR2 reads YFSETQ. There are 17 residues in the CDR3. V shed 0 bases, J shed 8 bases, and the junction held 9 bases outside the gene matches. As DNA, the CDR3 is TGCGCCAGCAGCTTGGCCAAGACTAGCGGGATCTCTGGGGAGCTGTTTTTT. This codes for CASSLAKTSGISGELFF.

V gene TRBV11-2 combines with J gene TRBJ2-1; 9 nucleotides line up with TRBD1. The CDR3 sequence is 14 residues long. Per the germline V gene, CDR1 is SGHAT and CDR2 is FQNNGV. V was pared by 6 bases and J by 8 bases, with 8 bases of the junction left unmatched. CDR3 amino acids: CASSFGQGRYEQFF. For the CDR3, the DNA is TGTGCCAGCAGTTTCGGACAGGGGAGGTATGAGCAGTTCTTC.

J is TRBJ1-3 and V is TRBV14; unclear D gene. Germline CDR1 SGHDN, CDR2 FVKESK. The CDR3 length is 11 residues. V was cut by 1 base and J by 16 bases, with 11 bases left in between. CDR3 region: CASSQGTILYF. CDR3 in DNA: TGTGCCAGCAGCCAAGGGACTATTTTGTATTTT.

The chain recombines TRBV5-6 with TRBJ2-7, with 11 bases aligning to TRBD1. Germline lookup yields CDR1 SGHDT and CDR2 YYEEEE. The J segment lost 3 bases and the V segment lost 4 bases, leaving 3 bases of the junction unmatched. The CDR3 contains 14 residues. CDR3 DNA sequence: TGTGCCAGCAGCCGGGACAGGGGGTTCTACGAGCAGTACTTC. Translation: CASSRDRGFYEQYF.

The DNA of the CDR3 is TGTGCCAGCAGCTTGGACAGGGCGAACTATGGCTACACCTTC. Protein product: CASSLDRANYGYTF. The chain employs TRBV5-6 and TRBJ1-2; perhaps TRBD1 as D (6 bases). Per germline, CDR1 SGHDT and CDR2 YYEEEE. V gave up 0 bases and J gave up 2 bases, with 8 bases separating them. The CDR3 spans 14 residues.

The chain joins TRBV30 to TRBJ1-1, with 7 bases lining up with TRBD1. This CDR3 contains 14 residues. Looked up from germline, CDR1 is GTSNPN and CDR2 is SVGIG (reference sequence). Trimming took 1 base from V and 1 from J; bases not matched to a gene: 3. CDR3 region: CAWSGGTANTEAFF. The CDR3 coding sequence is TGTGCCTGGAGTGGAGGGACAGCGAACACTGAAGCTTTCTTT.

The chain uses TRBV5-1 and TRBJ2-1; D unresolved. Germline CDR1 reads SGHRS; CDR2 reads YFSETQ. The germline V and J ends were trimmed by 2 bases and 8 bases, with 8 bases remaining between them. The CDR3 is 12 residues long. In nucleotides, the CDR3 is TGCGCCAGCAGCTTTAGTACCCATGAGCAGTTCTTC. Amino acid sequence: CASSFSTHEQFF.

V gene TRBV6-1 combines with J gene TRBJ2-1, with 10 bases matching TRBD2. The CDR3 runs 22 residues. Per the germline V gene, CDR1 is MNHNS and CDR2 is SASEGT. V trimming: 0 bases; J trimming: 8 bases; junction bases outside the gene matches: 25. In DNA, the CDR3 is TGTGCCAGCAGTGAAGCGCTTCAGGGGGCCCTCTCTTCCAGCGGGAGGGCCCATGAGCAGTTCTTC. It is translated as CASSEALQGALSSSGRAHEQFF.

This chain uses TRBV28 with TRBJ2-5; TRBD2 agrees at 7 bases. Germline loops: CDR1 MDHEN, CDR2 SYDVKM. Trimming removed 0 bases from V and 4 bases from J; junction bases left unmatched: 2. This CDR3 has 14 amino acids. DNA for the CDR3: TGTGCCAGCAGTTTATGGAAGCGGGGAGAGACCCAGTACTTC. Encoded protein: CASSLWKRGETQYF.

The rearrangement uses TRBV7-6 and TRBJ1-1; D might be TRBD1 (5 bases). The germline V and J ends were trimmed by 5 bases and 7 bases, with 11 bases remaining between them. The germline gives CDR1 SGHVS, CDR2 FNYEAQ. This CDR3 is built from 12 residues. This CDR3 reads CASSQSGGEAFF. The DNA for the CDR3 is TGTGCCAGCAGCCAATCCGGGGGTGAAGCTTTCTTT.

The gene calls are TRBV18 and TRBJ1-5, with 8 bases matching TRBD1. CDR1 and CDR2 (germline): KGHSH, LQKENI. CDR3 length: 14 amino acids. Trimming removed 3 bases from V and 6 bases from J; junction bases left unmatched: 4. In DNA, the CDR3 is TGTGCCAGCTCACCCGGACAGGGCACTCAGCCCCAGCATTTT. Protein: CASSPGQGTQPQHF.

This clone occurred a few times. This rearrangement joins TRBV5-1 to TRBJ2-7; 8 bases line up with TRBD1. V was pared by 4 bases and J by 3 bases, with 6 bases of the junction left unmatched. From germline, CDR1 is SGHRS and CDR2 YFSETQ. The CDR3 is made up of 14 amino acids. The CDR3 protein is CASSAFTGGYEQYF. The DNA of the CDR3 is TGCGCCAGCAGCGCCTTCACAGGGGGCTACGAGCAGTACTTC.

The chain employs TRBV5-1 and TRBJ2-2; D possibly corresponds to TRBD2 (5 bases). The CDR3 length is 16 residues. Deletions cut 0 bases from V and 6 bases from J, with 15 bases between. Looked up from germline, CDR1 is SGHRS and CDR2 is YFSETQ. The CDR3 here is CASSLAVGNGAGELFF. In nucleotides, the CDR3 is TGCGCCAGCAGCTTGGCCGTGGGGAACGGGGCCGGGGAGCTGTTTTTT.

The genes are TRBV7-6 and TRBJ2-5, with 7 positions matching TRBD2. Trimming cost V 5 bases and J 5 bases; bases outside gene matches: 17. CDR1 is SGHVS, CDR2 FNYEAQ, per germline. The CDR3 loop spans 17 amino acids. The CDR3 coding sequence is TGTGCCAGCAGCACATACCACCGGGACTATAAACCGGAGACCCAGTACTTC. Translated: CASSTYHRDYKPETQYF.

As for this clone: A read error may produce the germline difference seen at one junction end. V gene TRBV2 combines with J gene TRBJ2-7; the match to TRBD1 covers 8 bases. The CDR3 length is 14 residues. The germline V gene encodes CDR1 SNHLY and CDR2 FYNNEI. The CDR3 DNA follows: TGTGCCAGCAGTGTGCAGGGGGCCTCCTACGGGCAGTACTTC. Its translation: CASSVQGASYGQYF.

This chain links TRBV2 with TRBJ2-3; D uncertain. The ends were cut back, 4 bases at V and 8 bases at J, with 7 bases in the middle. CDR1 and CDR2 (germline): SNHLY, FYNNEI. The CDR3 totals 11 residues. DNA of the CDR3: TGTGCCAGCAGTGTTTTTCTTACGCAGTATTTT. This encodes CASSVFLTQYF.

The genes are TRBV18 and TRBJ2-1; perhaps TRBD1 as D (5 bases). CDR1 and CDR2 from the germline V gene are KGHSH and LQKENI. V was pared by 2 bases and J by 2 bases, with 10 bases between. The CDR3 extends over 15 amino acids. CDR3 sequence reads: CASSPGSGPYNEQFF. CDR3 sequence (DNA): TGTGCCAGCTCACCAGGTTCAGGGCCCTACAATGAGCAGTTCTTC.

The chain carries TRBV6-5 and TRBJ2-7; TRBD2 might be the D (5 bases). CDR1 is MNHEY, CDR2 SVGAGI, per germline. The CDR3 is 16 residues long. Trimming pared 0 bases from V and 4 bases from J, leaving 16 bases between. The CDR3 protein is CASSYSGGPLEYEQYF. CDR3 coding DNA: TGTGCCAGCAGTTACTCCGGCGGGCCGCTAGAGTACGAGCAGTACTTC.

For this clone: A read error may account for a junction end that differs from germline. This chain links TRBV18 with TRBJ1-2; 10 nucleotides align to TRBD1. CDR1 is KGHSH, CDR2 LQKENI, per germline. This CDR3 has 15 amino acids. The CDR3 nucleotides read TGTGCCAGCTCACCAGGGACAGGGGATAACAATGGCTACACCTTC. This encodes CASSPGTGDNNGYTF.

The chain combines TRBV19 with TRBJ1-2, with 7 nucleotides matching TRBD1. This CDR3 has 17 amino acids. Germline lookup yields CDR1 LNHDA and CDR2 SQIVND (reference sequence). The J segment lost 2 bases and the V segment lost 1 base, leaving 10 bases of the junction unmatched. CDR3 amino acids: CASSIARGDLLNYGYTF. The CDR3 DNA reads TGTGCCAGTAGTATAGCCAGGGGGGACCTCCTGAACTATGGCTACACCTTC.

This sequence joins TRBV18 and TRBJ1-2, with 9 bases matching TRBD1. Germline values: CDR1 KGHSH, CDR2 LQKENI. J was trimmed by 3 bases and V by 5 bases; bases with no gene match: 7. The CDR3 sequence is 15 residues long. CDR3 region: CASSKTGGSDYGYTF. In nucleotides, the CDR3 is TGTGCCAGCTCAAAAACAGGGGGCAGCGACTATGGCTACACCTTC.